This TCR beta chain originates from a study of T cell responses to AZD1222 COVID-19 vaccine. The assay was immunoSEQ multiplex PCR, and TCRdb's table has in-frame clones only and misses some. The table shows approximately 170,000 clones, with 85% to 90% occurring only once. Trimming took off 3 bases at V and 8 bases at J, with 13 bases between the two ends. Germline CDR1 is MGHRA and CDR2 is YSYEKL. The CDR3 is 13 residues long. The genes are TRBV4-1 and TRBJ1-2; tentative D call: TRBD1 (6 bases). The sequences come from peripheral blood, collected on day 0 of AZD1222 vaccination. This sequence was found in an adult in good health. The CDR3 spells CASSHVGARGYTF. Here the CDR3 DNA reads TGCGCCAGCAGCCATGTGGGGGCGCGAGGCTACACCTTC.